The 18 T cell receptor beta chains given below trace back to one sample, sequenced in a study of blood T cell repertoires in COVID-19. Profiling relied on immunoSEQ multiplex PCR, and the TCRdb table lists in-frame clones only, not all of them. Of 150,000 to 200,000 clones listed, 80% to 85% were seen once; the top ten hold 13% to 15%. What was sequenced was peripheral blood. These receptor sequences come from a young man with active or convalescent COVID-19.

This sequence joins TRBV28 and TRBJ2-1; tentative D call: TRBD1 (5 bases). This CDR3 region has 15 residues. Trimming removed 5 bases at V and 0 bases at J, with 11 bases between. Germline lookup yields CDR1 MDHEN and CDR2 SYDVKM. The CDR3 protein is CASSLIGHSYNEQFF. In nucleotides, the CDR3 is TGTGCCAGCAGTCTTATTGGACACTCCTACAATGAGCAGTTCTTC.

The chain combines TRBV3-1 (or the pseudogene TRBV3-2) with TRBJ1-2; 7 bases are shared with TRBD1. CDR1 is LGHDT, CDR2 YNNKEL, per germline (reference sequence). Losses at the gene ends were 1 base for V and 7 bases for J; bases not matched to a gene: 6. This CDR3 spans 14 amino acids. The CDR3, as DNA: TGTGCCAGCAGCCAAGCTAGTGACAGGGTTGGCTACACCTTC. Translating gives CASSQASDRVGYTF.

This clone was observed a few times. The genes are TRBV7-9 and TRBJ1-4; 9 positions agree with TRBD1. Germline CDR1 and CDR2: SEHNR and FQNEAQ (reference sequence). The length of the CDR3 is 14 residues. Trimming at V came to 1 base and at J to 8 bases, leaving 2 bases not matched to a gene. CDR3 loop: CASSLDRGQEKLFF. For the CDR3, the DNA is TGTGCCAGCAGCTTAGACAGGGGGCAAGAAAAACTGTTTTTT.

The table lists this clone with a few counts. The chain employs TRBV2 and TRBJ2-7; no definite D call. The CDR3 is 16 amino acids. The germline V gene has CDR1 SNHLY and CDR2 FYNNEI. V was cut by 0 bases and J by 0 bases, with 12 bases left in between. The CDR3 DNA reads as TGTGCCAGCAGTGAAGCTAGACTCTCGAGCTCCTACGAGCAGTACTTC. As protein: CASSEARLSSSYEQYF.

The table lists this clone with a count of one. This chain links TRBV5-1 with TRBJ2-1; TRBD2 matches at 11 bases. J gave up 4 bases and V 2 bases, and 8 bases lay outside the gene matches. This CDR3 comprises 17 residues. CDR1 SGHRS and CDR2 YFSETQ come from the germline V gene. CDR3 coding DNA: TGCGCCAGCAGCTTAGGAGGGACTAGCGGAGTATACAATGAGCAGTTCTTC. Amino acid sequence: CASSLGGTSGVYNEQFF. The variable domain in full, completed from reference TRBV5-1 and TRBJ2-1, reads KAGVTQTPRYLIKTRGQQVTLSCSPISGHRSVSWYQQTPGQGLQFLFEYFSETQRNKGNFPGRFSGRQFSNSRSEMNVSTLELGDSALYLCASSLGGTSGVYNEQFFGPGTRLTVL.

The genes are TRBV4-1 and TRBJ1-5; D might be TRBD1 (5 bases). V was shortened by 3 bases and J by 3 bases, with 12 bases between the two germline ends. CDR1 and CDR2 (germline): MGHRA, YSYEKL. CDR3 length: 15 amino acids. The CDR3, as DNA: TGCGCCAGCAGCCACCTCGCAGGGCCCAATCAGCCCCAGCATTTT. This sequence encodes CASSHLAGPNQPQHF.

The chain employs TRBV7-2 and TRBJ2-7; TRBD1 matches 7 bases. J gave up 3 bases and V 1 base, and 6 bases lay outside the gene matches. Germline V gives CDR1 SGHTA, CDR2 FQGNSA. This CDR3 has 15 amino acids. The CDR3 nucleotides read TGTGCCAGCAGCTTAGGTTGGCAGGGGGACTACGAGCAGTACTTC. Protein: CASSLGWQGDYEQYF.

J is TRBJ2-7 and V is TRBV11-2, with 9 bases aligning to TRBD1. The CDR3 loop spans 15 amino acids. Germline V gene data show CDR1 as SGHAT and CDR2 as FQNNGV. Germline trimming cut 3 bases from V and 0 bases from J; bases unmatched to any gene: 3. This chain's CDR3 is CASSFDRGYSYEQYF. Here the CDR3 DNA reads TGTGCCAGCAGCTTTGACAGGGGGTACTCCTACGAGCAGTACTTC. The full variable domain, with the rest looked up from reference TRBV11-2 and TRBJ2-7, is EAGVAQSPRYKIIEKRQSVAFWCNPISGHATLYWYQQILGQGPKLLIQFQNNGVVDDSQLPKDRFSAERLKGVDSTLKIQPAKLEDSAVYLCASSFDRGYSYEQYFGPGTRLTVT.

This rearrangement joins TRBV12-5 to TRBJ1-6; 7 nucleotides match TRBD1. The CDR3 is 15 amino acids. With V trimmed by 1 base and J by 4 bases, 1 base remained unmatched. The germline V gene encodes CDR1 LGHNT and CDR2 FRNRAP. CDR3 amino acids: CASGLGQGYNSPLHF. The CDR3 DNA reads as TGTGCTAGTGGTTTGGGACAGGGTTATAATTCACCCCTCCACTTT.

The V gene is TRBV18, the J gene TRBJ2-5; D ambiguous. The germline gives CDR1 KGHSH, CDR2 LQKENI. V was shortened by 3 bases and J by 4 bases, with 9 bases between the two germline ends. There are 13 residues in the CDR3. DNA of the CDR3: TGTGCCAGCTCACCTAGTACCCTAGAGACCCAGTACTTC. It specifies CASSPSTLETQYF.

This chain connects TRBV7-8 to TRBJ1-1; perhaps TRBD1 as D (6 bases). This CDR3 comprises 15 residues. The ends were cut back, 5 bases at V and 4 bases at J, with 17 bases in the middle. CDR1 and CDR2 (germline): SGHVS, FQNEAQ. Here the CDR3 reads CASSPQGREGTEAFF. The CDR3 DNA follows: TGTGCCAGCAGCCCGCAGGGGAGGGAAGGCACTGAAGCTTTCTTT.

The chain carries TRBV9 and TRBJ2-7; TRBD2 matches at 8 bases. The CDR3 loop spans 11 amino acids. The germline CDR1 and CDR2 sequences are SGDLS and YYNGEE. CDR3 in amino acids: CVRGGHYEQYF. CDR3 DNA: TGTGTACGGGGGGGTCACTACGAGCAGTACTTC. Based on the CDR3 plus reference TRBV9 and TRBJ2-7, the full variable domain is DSGVTQTPKHLITATGQRVTLRCSPRSGDLSVYWYQQSLDQGLQFLIQYYNGEERAKGNILERFSAQQFPDLHSELNLSSLELGDSALYFCVRGGHYEQYFGPGTRLTVT.

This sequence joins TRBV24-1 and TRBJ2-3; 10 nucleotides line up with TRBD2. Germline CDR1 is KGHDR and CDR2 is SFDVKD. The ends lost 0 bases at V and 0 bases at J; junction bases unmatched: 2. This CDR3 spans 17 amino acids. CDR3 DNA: TGTGCCACCAGTGATTTGACTAGCGGGGCTAGCACAGATACGCAGTATTTT. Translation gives CATSDLTSGASTDTQYF.

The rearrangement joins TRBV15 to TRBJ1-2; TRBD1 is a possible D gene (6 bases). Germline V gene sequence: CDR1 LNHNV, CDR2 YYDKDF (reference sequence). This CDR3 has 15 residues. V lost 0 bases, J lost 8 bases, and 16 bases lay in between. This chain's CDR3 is CATSRETLGAGGYTF. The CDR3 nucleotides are TGTGCCACCAGCAGAGAGACGTTGGGGGCCGGCGGCTACACCTTC.

The CDR3: CASSLPRQGSHTELFF. CDR3 DNA sequence: TGTGCCAGCAGCCTACCCCGACAGGGTTCACATACGGAGCTGTTTTTT. The chain combines TRBV11-2 with TRBJ2-2; TRBD1 aligns across 7 bases. CDR3 size: 16 residues. With 5 bases clipped from V and 10 bases from J, the junction kept 16 bases outside the gene matches. Looked up from germline, CDR1 is SGHAT and CDR2 is FQNNGV.

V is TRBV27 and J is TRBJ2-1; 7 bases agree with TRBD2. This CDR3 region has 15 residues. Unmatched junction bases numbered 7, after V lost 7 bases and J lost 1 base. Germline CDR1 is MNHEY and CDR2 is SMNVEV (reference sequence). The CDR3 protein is CASTSSGRSYNEQFF. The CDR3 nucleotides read TGTGCCAGCACTTCTAGCGGTCGGTCCTACAATGAGCAGTTCTTC.

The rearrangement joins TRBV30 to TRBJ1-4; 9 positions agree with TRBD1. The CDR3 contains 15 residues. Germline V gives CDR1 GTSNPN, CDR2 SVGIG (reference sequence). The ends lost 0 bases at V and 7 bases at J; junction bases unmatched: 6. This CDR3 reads CAWSVGQGHGEKLFF. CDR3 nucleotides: TGTGCCTGGAGTGTGGGACAGGGACATGGTGAAAAACTGTTTTTT.

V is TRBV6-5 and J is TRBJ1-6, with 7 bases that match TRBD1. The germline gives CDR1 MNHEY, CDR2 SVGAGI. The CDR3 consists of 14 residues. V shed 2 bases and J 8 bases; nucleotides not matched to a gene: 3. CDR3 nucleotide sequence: TGTGCCAGCAGTTACGGGGACAGAGATTCACCCCTCCACTTT. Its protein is CASSYGDRDSPLHF.